This TCR beta chain was recovered during a study of blood T cell repertoires in COVID-19. Study-level information: Sites in the United States, Italy and Spain provided acute and convalescent COVID-19 samples.

CDR1 LNHDA and CDR2 SQIVND come from the germline V gene (reference sequence). CDR3 length equals 15 residues. The ends lost 4 bases at V and 5 bases at J; junction bases unmatched: 3. Authors' processing steps: Estimates of nucleated cell counts were drawn from the amplification of reference gene primers. The assay was immunoSEQ multiplex PCR, and TCRdb's table has in-frame clones only and misses some. That table gives V, J and clone size, and the DNA gave D and trimming. Of around 130,000 clones in the sample, around 88% are singletons; the top ten hold roughly a sixth. Sequences were obtained from peripheral blood. The TCR sequence derives from a man aged 45 to 65 with active or convalescent COVID-19. The chain links TRBV19 to TRBJ1-4; 11 positions match TRBD1. The CDR3 here is CASSKGTGGNEKLFF. CDR3 nucleotides: TGTGCCAGTAGTAAAGGGACAGGGGGGAATGAAAAACTGTTTTTT.